This TCR beta chain emerged from a study of patients and donors after allogeneic stem cell transplantation. The CDR3 runs 13 residues. V lost 1 base, J lost 16 bases, and 17 bases lay in between. CDR1 is SGHTA, CDR2 FQGNSA, per germline. A single record per CDR3 protein comes from TCRdb applying MiXCR to the RT-PCR reads. This sample has over 200,000 distinct CDR3 sequences, with roughly two fifths found just once. This clonotype has more than one count but fewer than ten. The receptor was derived from a human donor who was either an allogeneic HSCT recipient or a stem cell or donor lymphocyte infusion donor (not recorded which). It is not recorded whose cells these are; they may come from a transplant donor. The rearrangement joins TRBV7-2 to TRBJ2-1; weak D call: TRBD2 (5 bases). The sequenced material came from blood, either unsorted or a sorted T cell fraction (not recorded which). The CDR3 protein is CASSLVEGGPRFF. CDR3 DNA: TGTGCCAGCAGCTTAGTCGAGGGCGGCCCACGTTTCTTC.